The clone carrying this TCR beta chain was detected many times. What it recognizes is unknown. The data were taken from a study of T cells after yellow fever vaccination. Notes on the study in general: A faster peak, day 5 versus 15, was reached by the weaker secondary response.

In TCRdb, the 5' RACE reads were re-called with MiXCR into one record per CDR3 protein. The profile shows around 320,000 distinct CDR3 sequences, about 10% of them singletons. The TCR originated in a man younger than 30 who received the YFV17D yellow fever vaccine. The sequences come from CD4+ T cells sorted from PBMCs, collected 5 days after the yellow fever booster vaccination.

The CDR3 region has the DNA TGTGCCAGCAGCCAAGGTTTTCGCGGGGGAGAAGCTTTCTTT. This gives the protein CASSQGFRGGEAFF. V gene TRBV3-1 combines with J gene TRBJ1-1, with D tentatively TRBD1 (5 bases). The germline V gene has CDR1 LGHDT and CDR2 YNNKEL (reference sequence). This CDR3 region has 14 residues. Trimming took 1 base from V and 8 from J, leaving 14 bases between them.